The 7 T cell receptor beta chains listed next were all sequenced from one sample in a study of molecular identifiers for immune sequencing clone quantification. Using its own MiXCR run on the PCR reads, TCRdb lists one record per CDR3 protein. The profile shows over 550,000 distinct CDR3 sequences, over 25% of them singletons. Sequencing was performed on naive CD8+ T cells from blood, with Jurkat cell RNA spiked in. Sample subset: FACS-sorted CD8+CD4-CCR7+CD45RA+ naive T cells. These TCRs come from a human donor in good health. Some libraries in this study had Jurkat cell RNA spiked in.

Points on this clonotype: A much larger clone differs by one base, so this may be a read error. A read error is likely, as this CDR3 ends without the conserved phenylalanine or tryptophan. This chain links TRBV6-2 or TRBV6-3 with TRBJ2-7, with D unresolved. V gave up 2 bases and J gave up 3 bases, with 5 bases separating them. Germline V gene sequence: CDR1 MNHEY, CDR2 SVGEGT. CDR3 size: 12 residues. The CDR3 region has the DNA TGTGCCAGCAGTTACAACAGCTACGAGCAGTACCTC. Translation gives CASSYNSYEQYL.

Notes on this clonotype: A much larger clonotype is one base distant, so this may be a read error. This chain links TRBV29-1 with TRBJ1-1; D is uncertain. Germline CDR1 SQVTM, CDR2 ANQGSEA. This CDR3 contains 17 residues. Trimming left V 7 bases short and J 0 bases short, with 24 bases between. The CDR3 region is CSGIKFGLSGMNTEAFF. As DNA, the CDR3 is TGCAGCGGAATAAAGTTTGGGCTTTCGGGCATGAACACTGAAGCTTTCTTT.

As for this clonotype: A read error is possible here, since a much larger clone lies one base away. V is TRBV11-2 and J is TRBJ2-7; maybe TRBD2 (6 bases). The germline CDR1 and CDR2 sequences are SGHAT and FQNNGV. The CDR3 sequence is 14 residues long. With 2 bases removed from V and 0 bases from J, the gap between germline ends came to 8 bases. This CDR3 is CASSLNGGSYEQYF. The CDR3 DNA sequence: TGTGCCAGCAGCTTAAACGGGGGCTCCTACGAGCAGTACTTC.

This clonotype was recorded at least ten times. The gene calls are TRBV14 and TRBJ2-7, with TRBD2 matching over 12 bases. V gave up 1 base and J gave up 4 bases; unmatched junction bases: 2. CDR1 is SGHDN, CDR2 FVKESK, per germline. This CDR3 has 15 amino acids. Here the CDR3 reads CASSQASGRGYEQYF. CDR3 DNA: TGTGCCAGCAGCCAAGCTAGCGGGAGGGGGTACGAGCAGTACTTC. The whole variable domain, filled in from reference TRBV14 and TRBJ2-7, reads EAGVTQFPSHSVIEKGQTVTLRCDPISGHDNLYWYRRVMGKEIKFLLHFVKESKQDESGMPNNRFLAERTGGTYSTLKVQPAELEDSGVYFCASSQASGRGYEQYFGPGTRLTVT.

The chain links TRBV30 to TRBJ2-7, with a possible D match to TRBD2 (7 bases). V was shortened by 3 bases and J by 4 bases, with 19 bases between the two germline ends. This CDR3 is 15 amino acids long. CDR1 is GTSNPN and CDR2 is SVGIG in the germline V gene (reference sequence). This chain's CDR3 is CAWRPSRGRAYEQYF. In nucleotides, the CDR3 is TGTGCCTGGAGGCCTTCGAGGGGGAGGGCTTACGAGCAGTACTTC.

The V gene is TRBV30, the J gene TRBJ2-1, with 9 bases fitting TRBD2. Germline loops: CDR1 GTSNPN, CDR2 SVGIG (reference sequence). CDR3 length: 17 amino acids. V lost 2 bases to trimming and J lost 2 bases; unmatched junction nucleotides: 10. The CDR3 loop reads CAWSPLKAGGPYNEQFF. As DNA, the CDR3 is TGTGCCTGGAGTCCCCTCAAAGCGGGAGGACCCTACAATGAGCAGTTCTTC.

Concerning this clonotype itself: This may come from a read error, since a much larger clone is one base off. The chain employs TRBV12-3 or TRBV12-4 and TRBJ1-1; no firm D call. V lost 2 bases to trimming and J lost 7 bases, with 8 bases between them. CDR3 length equals 12 residues. CDR3 in DNA: TGTGCCAGCAGTTTAAGGAAAAGTGAAGCTTTCTTT. Its protein product is CASSLRKSEAFF.